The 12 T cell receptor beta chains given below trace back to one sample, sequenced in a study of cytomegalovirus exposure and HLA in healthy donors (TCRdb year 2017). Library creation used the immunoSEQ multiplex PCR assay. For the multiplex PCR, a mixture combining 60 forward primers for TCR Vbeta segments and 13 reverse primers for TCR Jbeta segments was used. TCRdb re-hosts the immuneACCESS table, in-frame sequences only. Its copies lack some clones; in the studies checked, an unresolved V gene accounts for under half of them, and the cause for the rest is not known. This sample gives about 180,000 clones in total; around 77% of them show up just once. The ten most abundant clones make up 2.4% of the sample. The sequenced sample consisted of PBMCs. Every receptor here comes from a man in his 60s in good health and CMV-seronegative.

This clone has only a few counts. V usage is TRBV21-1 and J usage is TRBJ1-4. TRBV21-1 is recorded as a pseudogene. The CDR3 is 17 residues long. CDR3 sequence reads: CASSKEGRRLPCEKLFF. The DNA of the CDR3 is TGTGCCAGCAGCAAAGAAGGTCGGCGGCTTCCCTGTGAAAAACTGTTTTTT.

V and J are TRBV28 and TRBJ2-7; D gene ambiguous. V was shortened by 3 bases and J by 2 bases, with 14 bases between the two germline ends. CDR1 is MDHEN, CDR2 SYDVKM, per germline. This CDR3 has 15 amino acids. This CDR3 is CASSLYVTQAYEQYF. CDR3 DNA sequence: TGTGCCAGCAGTTTGTACGTCACACAAGCCTACGAGCAGTACTTC.

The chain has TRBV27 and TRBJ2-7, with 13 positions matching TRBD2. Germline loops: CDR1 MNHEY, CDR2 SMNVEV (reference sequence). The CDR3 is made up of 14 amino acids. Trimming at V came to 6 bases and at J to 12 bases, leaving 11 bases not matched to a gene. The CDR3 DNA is TGTGCCAGCAGCTCCGGGACTAGCGGGAATAATTTGTACTTC. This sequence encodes CASSSGTSGNNLYF.

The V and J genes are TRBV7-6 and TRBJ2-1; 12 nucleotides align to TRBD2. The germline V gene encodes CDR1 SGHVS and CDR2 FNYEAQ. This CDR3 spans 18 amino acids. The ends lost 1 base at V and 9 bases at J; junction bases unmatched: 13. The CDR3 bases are TGTGCCAGCAGCTTAGGAGGGCTAGCGGGAGGGCCAATAAGTGAGCAGTTCTTC. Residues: CASSLGGLAGGPISEQFF.

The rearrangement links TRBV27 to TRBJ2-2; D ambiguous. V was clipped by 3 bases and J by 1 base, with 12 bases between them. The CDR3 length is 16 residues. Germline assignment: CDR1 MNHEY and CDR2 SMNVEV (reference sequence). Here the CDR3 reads CASSFRPPGNTGELFF. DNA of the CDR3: TGTGCCAGCAGTTTCCGTCCTCCCGGGAACACCGGGGAGCTGTTTTTT.

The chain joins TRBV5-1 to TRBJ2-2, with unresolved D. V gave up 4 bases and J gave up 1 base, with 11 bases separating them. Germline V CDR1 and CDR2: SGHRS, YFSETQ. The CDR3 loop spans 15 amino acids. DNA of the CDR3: TGCGCCAGCAGCGGCGGCCTCGGGAACACCGGGGAGCTGTTTTTT. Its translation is CASSGGLGNTGELFF.

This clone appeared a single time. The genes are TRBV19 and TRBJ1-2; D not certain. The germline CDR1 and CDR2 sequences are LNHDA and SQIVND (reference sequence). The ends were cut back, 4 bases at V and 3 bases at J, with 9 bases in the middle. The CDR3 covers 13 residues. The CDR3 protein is CASSNSGDYGYTF. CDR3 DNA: TGTGCCAGTAGTAATTCCGGGGACTATGGCTACACCTTC.

The CDR3 loop is CASSIIGLHTEAFF. CDR3 DNA sequence: TGTGCCAGTAGTATCATCGGGTTACACACTGAAGCTTTCTTT. This chain joins TRBV19 and TRBJ1-1; D gene ambiguous. Trimming cost V 3 bases and J 3 bases, with 11 bases left between them. The CDR3 has 14 residues. CDR1 is LNHDA and CDR2 is SQIVND in the germline V gene (reference sequence).

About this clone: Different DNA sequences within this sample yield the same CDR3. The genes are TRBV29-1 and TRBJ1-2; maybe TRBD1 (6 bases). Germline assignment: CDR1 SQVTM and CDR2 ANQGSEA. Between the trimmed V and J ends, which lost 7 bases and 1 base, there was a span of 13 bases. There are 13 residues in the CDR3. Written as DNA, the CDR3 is TGCAGCGCTCCCGAGGACAGTAACTATGGCTACACCTTC. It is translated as CSAPEDSNYGYTF.

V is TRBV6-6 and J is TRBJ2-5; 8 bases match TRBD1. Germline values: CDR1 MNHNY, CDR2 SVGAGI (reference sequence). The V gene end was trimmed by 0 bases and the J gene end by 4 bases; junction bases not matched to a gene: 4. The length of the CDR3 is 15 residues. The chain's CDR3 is CASSYSRTGLETQYF. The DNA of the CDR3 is TGTGCCAGCAGTTACTCCAGGACAGGGTTAGAGACCCAGTACTTC.

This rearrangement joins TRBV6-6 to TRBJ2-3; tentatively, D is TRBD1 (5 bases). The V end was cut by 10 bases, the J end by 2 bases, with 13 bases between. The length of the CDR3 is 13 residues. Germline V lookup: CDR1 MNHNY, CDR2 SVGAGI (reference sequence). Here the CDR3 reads CAMSGRATDTQYF. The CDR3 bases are TGTGCCATGTCAGGCAGGGCCACAGATACGCAGTATTTT.

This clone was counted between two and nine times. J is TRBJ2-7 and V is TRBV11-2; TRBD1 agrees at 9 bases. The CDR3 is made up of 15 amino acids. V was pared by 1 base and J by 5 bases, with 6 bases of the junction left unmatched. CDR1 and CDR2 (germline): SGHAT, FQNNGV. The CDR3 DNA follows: TGTGCCAGCAGCTTAGGCGGGACAGGGTACCACGAGCAGTACTTC. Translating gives CASSLGGTGYHEQYF.